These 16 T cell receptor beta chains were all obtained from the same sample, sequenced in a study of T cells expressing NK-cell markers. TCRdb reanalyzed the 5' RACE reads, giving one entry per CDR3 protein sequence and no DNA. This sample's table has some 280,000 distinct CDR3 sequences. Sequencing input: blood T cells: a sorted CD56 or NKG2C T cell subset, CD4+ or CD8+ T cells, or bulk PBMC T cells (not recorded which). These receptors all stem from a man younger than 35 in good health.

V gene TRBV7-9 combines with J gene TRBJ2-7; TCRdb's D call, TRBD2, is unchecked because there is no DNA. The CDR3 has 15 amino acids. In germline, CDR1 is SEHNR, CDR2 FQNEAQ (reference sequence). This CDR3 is CASSLAGPPSYEQYF.

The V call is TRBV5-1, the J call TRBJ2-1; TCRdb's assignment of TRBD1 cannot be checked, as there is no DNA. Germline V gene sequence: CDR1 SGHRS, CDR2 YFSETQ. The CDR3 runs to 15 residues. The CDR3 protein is CASRPGQGLPNEQFF.

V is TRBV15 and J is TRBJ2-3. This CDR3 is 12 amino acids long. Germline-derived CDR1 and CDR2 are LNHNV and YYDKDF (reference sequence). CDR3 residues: CATSRGTDTQYF.

CDR3 region: CSASDRGKTNTEAFF. This chain uses TRBV20-1 with TRBJ1-1; TCRdb selects TRBD1, and the lack of DNA leaves this call unchecked. CDR1 is DFQATT and CDR2 is SNEGSKA in the germline V gene (reference sequence). The CDR3 extends over 15 amino acids.

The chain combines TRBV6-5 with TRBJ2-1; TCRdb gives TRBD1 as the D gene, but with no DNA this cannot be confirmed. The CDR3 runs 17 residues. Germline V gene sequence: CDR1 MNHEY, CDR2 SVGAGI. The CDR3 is CASSYSFGTHSRYEQFF.

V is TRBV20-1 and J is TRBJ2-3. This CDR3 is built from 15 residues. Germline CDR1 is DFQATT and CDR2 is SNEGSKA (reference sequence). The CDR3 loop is CSASSGTPGTDTQYF.

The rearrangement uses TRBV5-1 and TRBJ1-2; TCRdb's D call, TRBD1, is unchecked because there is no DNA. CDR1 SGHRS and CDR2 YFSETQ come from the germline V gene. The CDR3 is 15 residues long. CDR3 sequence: CASSLVPAGELGYTF.

CDR3 in amino acids: CASSFWEMSSPLHF. The rearrangement uses TRBV27 and TRBJ1-6. CDR1 and CDR2 from the germline V gene are MNHEY and SMNVEV (reference sequence). The CDR3 runs 14 residues.

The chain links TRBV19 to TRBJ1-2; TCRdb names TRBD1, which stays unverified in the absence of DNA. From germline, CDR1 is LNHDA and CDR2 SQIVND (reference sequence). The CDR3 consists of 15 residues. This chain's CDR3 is CASRPDGGHLYGYTF.

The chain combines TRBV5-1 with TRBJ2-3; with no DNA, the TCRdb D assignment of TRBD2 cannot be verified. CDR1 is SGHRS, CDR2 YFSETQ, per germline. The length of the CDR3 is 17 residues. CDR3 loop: CASSPEPGLAGTDTQYF.

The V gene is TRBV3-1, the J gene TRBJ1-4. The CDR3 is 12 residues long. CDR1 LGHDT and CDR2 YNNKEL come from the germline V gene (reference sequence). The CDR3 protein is CASGATNEKLFF.

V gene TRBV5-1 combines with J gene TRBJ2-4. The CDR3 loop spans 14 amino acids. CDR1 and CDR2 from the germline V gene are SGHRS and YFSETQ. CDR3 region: CASSFQGDRDIQYF.

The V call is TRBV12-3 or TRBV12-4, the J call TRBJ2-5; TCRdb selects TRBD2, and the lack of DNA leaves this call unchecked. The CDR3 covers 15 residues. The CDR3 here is CASSFGTGVRETQYF.

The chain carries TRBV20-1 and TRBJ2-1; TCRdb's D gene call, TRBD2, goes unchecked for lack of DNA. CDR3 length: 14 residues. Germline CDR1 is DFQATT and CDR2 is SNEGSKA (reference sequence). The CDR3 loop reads CSAGGLAGFNEQFF.

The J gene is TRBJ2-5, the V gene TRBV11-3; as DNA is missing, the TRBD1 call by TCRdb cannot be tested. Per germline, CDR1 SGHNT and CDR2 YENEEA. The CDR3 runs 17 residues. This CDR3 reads CASSLGDSGGAQETQYF.

CDR3 residues: CSASRGPINQPQHF. This chain joins TRBV20-1 and TRBJ1-5; TCRdb's D call, TRBD1, is unchecked because there is no DNA. The CDR3 loop spans 14 amino acids. The V gene's germline CDR1 is DFQATT and CDR2 SNEGSKA (reference sequence).